These 10 T cell receptor beta chains came from one sample sequenced in a study of shared clonotypes between healthy human individuals. The protocol was immunoSEQ multiplex PCR, while the TCRdb copy is restricted to in-frame clones and leaves out a portion. This sample has roughly 2.1 million clones, with 85% to 95% found just once. Cells designated naive CD8 were CD45RO-negative and were positively selected for CCR7, with terminally differentiated effector memory CD45RA+ cells excluded. The specimen sequenced was naive CD8+ T cells from PBMCs. The source is a man aged 18 to 35 in good health. Some clones in this sample may be carry-over from other donors' samples.

As to this clone: The same CDR3 is also encoded by other DNA sequences in this sample. The chain links TRBV27 to TRBJ1-3; TRBD1 is a possible D gene (5 bases). The CDR3 has 14 amino acids. CDR1 is MNHEY and CDR2 is SMNVEV in the germline V gene (reference sequence). Trimming took 5 bases from V and 0 from J, leaving 8 bases between them. This chain's CDR3 is CASSPGGSGNTIYF. DNA for the CDR3: TGTGCCAGCAGTCCGGGGGGCTCTGGAAACACCATATATTTT.

The CDR3 spells CASSYSSEDGELFF. DNA for the CDR3: TGTGCCAGCAGTTATTCATCTGAGGACGGGGAGCTGTTTTTT. The rearrangement uses TRBV6-6 and TRBJ2-2; D ambiguous. This CDR3 comprises 14 residues. V was trimmed by 3 bases and J by 7 bases, leaving 12 bases between them. CDR1 MNHNY and CDR2 SVGAGI come from the germline V gene (reference sequence).

This clone was seen just once. The genes are TRBV27 and TRBJ2-3, with TRBD2 identical over 11 bases. Germline CDR1 reads MNHEY; CDR2 reads SMNVEV (reference sequence). Losses at the gene ends were 3 bases for V and 6 bases for J; bases not matched to a gene: 2. The CDR3 runs 14 residues. The CDR3, as DNA: TGTGCCAGCAGTTTGGGGACTAGCGGCGATACGCAGTATTTT. This encodes CASSLGTSGDTQYF.

This clone was seen only once. This chain connects TRBV6-1 to TRBJ1-1, with 7 bases lining up with TRBD1. Trimming took 2 bases from V and 0 from J; bases not matched to a gene: 3. Germline loops: CDR1 MNHNS, CDR2 SASEGT. This CDR3 has 15 amino acids. The CDR3 loop is CASSEQRGLNTEAFF. As DNA, the CDR3 is TGTGCCAGCAGTGAACAGAGGGGGCTGAACACTGAAGCTTTCTTT.

Details on this clone: The sample contains more than one DNA sequence encoding this CDR3. The chain joins TRBV27 to TRBJ2-7; either TRBD1 or TRBD2 may fit D (5 bases each). CDR3 length: 13 amino acids. The germline V and J ends were trimmed by 5 bases and 2 bases, with 10 bases remaining between them. Germline lookup yields CDR1 MNHEY and CDR2 SMNVEV (reference sequence). The CDR3 loop reads CASSHGTTYEQYF. The CDR3 DNA sequence: TGTGCCAGCAGTCACGGGACGACCTACGAGCAGTACTTC.

The chain couples TRBV7-8 to TRBJ2-3, with D possibly matching TRBD2 (5 bases). This CDR3 comprises 15 residues. Germline values: CDR1 SGHVS, CDR2 FQNEAQ. Trimming took 1 base from V and 5 from J, leaving 13 bases between them. Here the CDR3 reads CASSLGPRSGDTQYF. In DNA form, the CDR3 reads TGTGCCAGCAGCTTAGGTCCTCGGAGCGGAGATACGCAGTATTTT.

The chain recombines TRBV7-6 with TRBJ2-7, with 7 bases aligning to TRBD2. J gave up 5 bases and V 5 bases, and 6 bases lay outside the gene matches. Germline CDR1 SGHVS, CDR2 FNYEAQ. The CDR3 sequence is 13 residues long. CDR3 nucleotides: TGTGCCAGCAGCGGGGGGGAGACGAACGAGCAGTACTTC. It specifies CASSGGETNEQYF. Using reference TRBV7-6 and TRBJ2-7 for the parts outside the CDR3, the full variable domain is GAGVSQSPRYKVTKRGQDVALRCDPISGHVSLYWYRQALGQGPEFLTYFNYEAQQDKSGLPNDRFSAERPEGSISTLTIQRTEQRDSAMYRCASSGGETNEQYFGPGTRLTVT.

The V gene is TRBV27, the J gene TRBJ1-6; TRBD1 agrees at 8 bases. Trimming cost V 1 base and J 10 bases; bases outside gene matches: 9. CDR1 MNHEY and CDR2 SMNVEV come from the germline V gene (reference sequence). The length of the CDR3 is 16 residues. The CDR3: CASSLWAGGIGSPLHF. The CDR3 DNA sequence: TGTGCCAGCAGTTTATGGGCAGGGGGCATCGGGTCACCCCTCCACTTT.

This chain connects TRBV15 to TRBJ1-1; D gene ambiguous. The V gene lost 0 bases and the J gene lost 2 bases, with 7 bases spanning the gap. This CDR3 contains 14 residues. Germline CDR1 is LNHNV and CDR2 is YYDKDF (reference sequence). CDR3 protein: CATSREWTNTEAFF. The CDR3 DNA is TGTGCCACCAGCAGAGAGTGGACCAACACTGAAGCTTTCTTT. The variable domain in full, completed from reference TRBV15 and TRBJ1-1, reads DAMVIQNPRYQVTQFGKPVTLSCSQTLNHNVMYWYQQKSSQAPKLLFHYYDKDFNNEADTPDNFQSRRPNTSFCFLDIRSPGLGDTAMYLCATSREWTNTEAFFGQGTRLTVV.

A few counts support this clone. This chain uses TRBV15 with TRBJ1-5; D may be TRBD1 (6 bases). CDR3 length: 15 residues. From germline, CDR1 is LNHNV and CDR2 YYDKDF (reference sequence). Trimming stripped 3 bases from V and 2 bases from J, with 11 bases between. CDR3 sequence (DNA): TGTGCCACCAGCAGTAACAGGGCCGGCAATCAGCCCCAGCATTTT. Amino acids: CATSSNRAGNQPQHF.